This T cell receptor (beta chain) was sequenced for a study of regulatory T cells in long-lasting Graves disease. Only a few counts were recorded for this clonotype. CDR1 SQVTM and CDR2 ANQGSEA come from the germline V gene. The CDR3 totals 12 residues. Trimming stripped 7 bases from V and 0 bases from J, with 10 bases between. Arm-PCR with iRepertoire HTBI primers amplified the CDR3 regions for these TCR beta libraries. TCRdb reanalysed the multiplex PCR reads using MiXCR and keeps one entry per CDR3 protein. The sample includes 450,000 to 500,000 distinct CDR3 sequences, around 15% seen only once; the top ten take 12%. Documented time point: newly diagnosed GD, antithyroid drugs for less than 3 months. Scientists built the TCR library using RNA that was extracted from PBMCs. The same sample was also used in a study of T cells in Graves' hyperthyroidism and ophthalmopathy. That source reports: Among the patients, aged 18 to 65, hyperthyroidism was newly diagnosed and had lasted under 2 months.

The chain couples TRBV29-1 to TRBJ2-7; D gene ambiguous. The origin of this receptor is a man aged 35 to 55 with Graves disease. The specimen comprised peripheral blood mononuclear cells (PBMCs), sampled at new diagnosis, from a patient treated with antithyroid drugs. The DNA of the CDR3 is TGCAGCGCCCGACTCGCCTCCTACGAGCAGTACTTC. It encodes CSARLASYEQYF.